The 15 T cell receptor beta chains presented below share a single source sample, sequenced in a study of vaccination effects on CD4 cells after COVID-19. Their antigens remain unidentified. Antigen-specific CD4+ T cells were expanded (with viral peptide pools) by the ViraFEST assay ahead of sequencing. Scientists isolated CD4+ T cells after an approximately 9-day culture period ended. Profiling relied on immunoSEQ multiplex PCR, and the TCRdb table lists in-frame clones only, not all of them. The data show tens of thousands of clones, approximately 79% seen once. The material sequenced was CD4+ T cells from PBMCs cultured with HCoV-229E spike peptides, taken before COVID-19 vaccination. The receptors stem from a human donor who received a COVID-19 vaccine.

J is TRBJ1-2 and V is TRBV14; D ambiguous. CDR1 and CDR2 from the germline V gene are SGHDN and FVKESK. V lost 6 bases and J lost 6, with 14 bases in between. This CDR3 contains 13 residues. Here the CDR3 DNA reads TGTGCCAGCAGTCCAAGGGTGGCGGATGGCTACACCTTC. Amino acids: CASSPRVADGYTF.

The rearrangement links TRBV7-2 to TRBJ2-4, with 8 bases lining up with TRBD2. The trim removed 5 bases at V and 1 base at J, leaving 10 bases unmatched. The germline CDR1 and CDR2 sequences are SGHTA and FQGNSA. This CDR3 spans 17 amino acids. CDR3 loop: CASSLESGGGAKNIQYF. The CDR3, as DNA: TGTGCCAGCAGCCTGGAGAGCGGGGGAGGGGCCAAAAACATTCAGTACTTC.

This clone showed up just a few times. J is TRBJ2-7 and V is TRBV2, with TRBD1 matching over 12 bases. CDR3 length: 18 amino acids. The junction had 17 bases not matched to a gene; V was cut back by 6 bases and J by 5 bases. Germline assignment: CDR1 SNHLY and CDR2 FYNNEI. The CDR3 DNA reads TGTGCCAGCAGGGCCGGGACAGGGGGCTCTAGAAATCTGCACGAGCAGTACGTC. This gives the protein CASRAGTGGSRNLHEQYV.

The CDR3 sequence: CASSPAGGVGYTF. The DNA of the CDR3 is TGTGCCAGCAGTCCGGCAGGGGGCGTTGGCTACACCTTC. The chain is built from TRBV7-2 and TRBJ1-2; 8 bases match TRBD1. Trimming removed 6 bases from V and 7 bases from J; junction bases left unmatched: 7. The CDR3 length is 13 residues. Germline V gene sequence: CDR1 SGHTA, CDR2 FQGNSA.

The gene calls are TRBV7-9 and TRBJ1-2; D gene uncertain. Germline V gives CDR1 SEHNR, CDR2 FQNEAQ (reference sequence). The length of the CDR3 is 15 residues. Trimming removed 4 bases from V and 3 bases from J, with 15 bases in between. The CDR3: CASSSFAGSDYGYTF. CDR3 coding DNA: TGTGCCAGCAGCTCCTTTGCGGGTTCGGACTATGGCTACACCTTC.

This clone has just a few counts. The chain couples TRBV21-1 to TRBJ1-2. TRBV21-1 is described as a pseudogene. The CDR3 contains 18 residues. As DNA, the CDR3 is TGTGCCAACAGACCCCGCCACCTTGCTCGGCATACTAACTATGGCTACACCTTC. It encodes CANRPRHLARHTNYGYTF.

The chain couples TRBV30 to TRBJ1-1; a possible D gene is TRBD1 (6 bases). The CDR3 runs 14 residues. Between the trimmed V and J ends, which lost 7 bases and 4 bases, there was a span of 19 bases. Germline V gives CDR1 GTSNPN, CDR2 SVGIG (reference sequence). The CDR3 DNA is TGTGCCTCTACGGACAGCCCCGTGGGCACTGAAGCTTTCTTT. Translating gives CASTDSPVGTEAFF.

The chain employs TRBV28 and TRBJ2-1; D is ambiguous. The CDR3 runs 15 residues. The V and J ends lost 2 bases and 7 bases respectively, with 15 bases between them. Germline CDR1 reads MDHEN; CDR2 reads SYDVKM. In nucleotides, the CDR3 is TGTGCCAGCAGTTTAAGTGTCCCCCTGGGGAATGAGCAGTTCTTC. It specifies CASSLSVPLGNEQFF.

The chain employs TRBV18 and TRBJ1-4; D gene ambiguous. The CDR3 is made up of 15 amino acids. V dropped 3 bases and J dropped 0 bases, with 8 bases sitting between them. Per germline, CDR1 KGHSH and CDR2 LQKENI. The CDR3 nucleotides read TGTGCCAGCTCACCTCAGGCCACAACTAATGAAAAACTGTTTTTT. Amino acid sequence: CASSPQATTNEKLFF.

This chain joins TRBV19 and TRBJ2-1; 14 bases are a match to TRBD2. This CDR3 contains 16 residues. Trimming cost V 4 bases and J 7 bases; bases outside gene matches: 6. The germline CDR1 and CDR2 sequences are LNHDA and SQIVND (reference sequence). The CDR3 DNA sequence: TGTGCCAGTAGTACCTGGACTAGCGGGGGGTGGAATGAGCAGTTCTTC. Protein sequence: CASSTWTSGGWNEQFF.

This chain joins TRBV6-1 and TRBJ2-7; D not resolved. The V gene lost 0 bases and the J gene lost 2 bases, with 11 bases spanning the gap. The CDR3 runs to 15 residues. Germline loops: CDR1 MNHNS, CDR2 SASEGT. The CDR3 loop is CASSEAGSGPYEQYV. The CDR3 DNA reads as TGTGCCAGCAGTGAAGCCGGGTCTGGTCCCTACGAGCAGTACGTC.

The chain carries TRBV7-9 and TRBJ1-1, with D perhaps TRBD1 (5 bases). The CDR3 has 11 residues. V lost 8 bases, J lost 3 bases, and 7 bases lay in between. Germline CDR1 reads SEHNR; CDR2 reads FQNEAQ (reference sequence). The CDR3 is CASGGYTEAFF. The DNA of the CDR3 is TGTGCCAGCGGGGGGTACACTGAAGCTTTCTTT.

The rearrangement joins TRBV11-2 to TRBJ2-6; D unclear. CDR3 length equals 16 residues. V lost 0 bases and J lost 1, with 7 bases in between. The germline V gene encodes CDR1 SGHAT and CDR2 FQNNGV. The CDR3 bases are TGTGCCAGCAGCTTAGATTATGGATCTGGGGCCAACGTCCTGACTTTC. Its protein product is CASSLDYGSGANVLTF.

This rearrangement joins TRBV5-1 to TRBJ2-5; TRBD2 might be the D (5 bases). The CDR3 totals 14 residues. Germline CDR1 SGHRS, CDR2 YFSETQ. V lost 0 bases and J lost 5, with 11 bases in between. CDR3 sequence: CASSLGPRGETQYF. In DNA form, the CDR3 reads TGCGCCAGCAGCTTGGGCCCCCGGGGTGAGACCCAGTACTTC.

This rearrangement joins TRBV28 to TRBJ1-2, with D possibly being TRBD1 (6 bases). This CDR3 has 15 amino acids. Per the germline V gene, CDR1 is MDHEN and CDR2 is SYDVKM. Trimming shortened V by 5 bases and J by 3 bases, and 16 bases separated the two germline ends. The CDR3 nucleotides are TGTGCCAGCAGTGTCACAGGGAAGGGGGACTATGGCTACACCTTC. Its translation is CASSVTGKGDYGYTF.